The 21 T cell receptor beta chains given below trace back to one sample, sequenced in a study of CD8+CD57+ T cells in acquired aplastic anemia. Individuals selected for sequencing had exhibited CD8+CD57+ cell expansion on flow cytometry. Investigators profiled TCR beta VDJ and CDR3 from genomic DNA template. TCRdb redid the calling of the reads with MiXCR, one entry per CDR3 protein. The data show under 200,000 distinct CDR3 sequences, with over 55% seen just once and approximately 50% held by the top ten. The sample taken for sequencing was sorted CD4+, CD8+, or CD8+CD57+ T cells (not recorded which) from PBMCs. These receptors all stem from a human donor with aplastic anemia.

The chain combines TRBV11-2 with TRBJ1-1; no definite D call. The CDR3 loop spans 15 amino acids. Germline V gives CDR1 SGHAT, CDR2 FQNNGV. The germline V and J ends were trimmed by 1 base and 5 bases, with 14 bases remaining between them. The CDR3 spells CASSLVAASGTEAFF. In DNA, the CDR3 is TGTGCCAGCAGCTTAGTGGCAGCCTCGGGGACTGAAGCTTTCTTT.

The chain is built from TRBV20-1 and TRBJ1-2; D remains unclear. CDR1 and CDR2 (germline): DFQATT, SNEGSKA (reference sequence). The CDR3 extends over 15 amino acids. V gave up 0 bases and J gave up 3 bases, with 14 bases separating them. CDR3 coding DNA: TGCAGTGCTAGAGATCCGGCAGAAGATCACTATGGCTACACCTTC. Translating it yields CSARDPAEDHYGYTF.

The J gene is TRBJ2-5, the V gene TRBV10-1, with 8 bases lining up with TRBD1. Germline lookup yields CDR1 WNHNN and CDR2 SYGVQD (reference sequence). Trimming cost V 2 bases and J 1 base; bases outside gene matches: 3. The CDR3 has 15 residues. The CDR3: CASSETDRGQETQYF. CDR3 nucleotides: TGCGCCAGCAGTGAGACTGACAGGGGCCAAGAGACCCAGTACTTC.

This clonotype came up a few times. A much larger clone lies a single base off, so this may be a read error. The chain couples TRBV11-2 to TRBJ2-7; 9 bases line up with TRBD1. Germline CDR1 is SGHAT and CDR2 is FQNNGV. With 5 bases clipped from V and 3 bases from J, the junction kept 11 bases outside the gene matches. The CDR3 sequence is 16 residues long. This CDR3 is CASSPARDRADYEQYF. The CDR3 coding sequence is TGTGCCAGCAGCCCCGCTCGGGACAGGGCGGACTACGAGCAGTACTTC. The whole variable domain, remainder taken from reference TRBV11-2 and TRBJ2-7, is EAGVAQSPRYKIIEKRQSVAFWCNPISGHATLYWYQQILGQGPKLLIQFQNNGVVDDSQLPKDRFSAERLKGVDSTLKIQPAKLEDSAVYLCASSPARDRADYEQYFGPGTRLTVT.

The genes are TRBV24-1 and TRBJ2-3; 8 bases are shared with TRBD1. Germline lookup yields CDR1 KGHDR and CDR2 SFDVKD. Trimming cost V 0 bases and J 6 bases; bases outside gene matches: 7. The CDR3 is 16 residues long. The CDR3 protein is CATSDLQGAVADTQYF. The CDR3 DNA reads as TGTGCCACCAGTGATTTGCAGGGGGCGGTTGCGGATACGCAGTATTTT.

As regards this clonotype: Germline is not matched at one junction end, which may reflect a read error. The rearrangement joins TRBV25-1 to TRBJ1-2; 7 bases agree with TRBD1. This CDR3 region has 15 residues. From germline, CDR1 is MGHDK and CDR2 SYGVNS. The CDR3 DNA reads TGTGCCAGCAGTGAATGGACAGGCCCAAACTATGGCCACACCTTC. Translation: CASSEWTGPNYGHTF.

The rearrangement joins TRBV20-1 to TRBJ2-7, with 12 bases fitting TRBD2. This CDR3 contains 15 residues. Trimming at V came to 2 bases and at J to 2 bases, leaving 4 bases not matched to a gene. Germline CDR1 reads DFQATT; CDR2 reads SNEGSKA (reference sequence). CDR3 amino acids: CSARSLAGGAYEQYF. Written as DNA, the CDR3 is TGCAGTGCTAGAAGTCTAGCGGGAGGGGCCTACGAGCAGTACTTC.

The chain recombines TRBV28 with TRBJ1-1; a possible D gene is TRBD1 (6 bases). V lost 4 bases to trimming and J lost 6 bases, with 18 bases between them. CDR3 size: 15 residues. Germline V gene data show CDR1 as MDHEN and CDR2 as SYDVKM. CDR3 sequence: CASSSRTVLGAEAFF. CDR3 sequence (DNA): TGTGCCAGCAGTTCCCGGACAGTTCTTGGCGCTGAAGCTTTCTTT.

This clonotype has just a few counts. The chain combines TRBV20-1 with TRBJ1-5; possibly TRBD1 for D (5 bases). V was shortened by 3 bases and J by 1 base, with 10 bases between the two germline ends. Germline V gives CDR1 DFQATT, CDR2 SNEGSKA (reference sequence). The CDR3 has 14 residues. CDR3 in DNA: TGCAGTGCTAGGGGGGGACCCAGCAATCAGCCCCAGCATTTT. Residues: CSARGGPSNQPQHF.

This clonotype was counted between two and nine times. Germline is not matched at one junction end, which may reflect a read error. This chain joins TRBV20-1 and TRBJ2-3, with D hard to call. The CDR3 covers 11 residues. Germline values: CDR1 DFQATT, CDR2 SNEGSKA (reference sequence). CDR3 coding DNA: TGCAGTGCTCGAGAAGCAGATACGCAGTATTTT. This sequence encodes CSAREADTQYF.

The chain combines TRBV5-4 with TRBJ2-7; D possibly corresponds to TRBD2 (6 bases). V lost 0 bases, J lost 0 bases, and 7 bases lay in between. Germline values: CDR1 SGHNT, CDR2 YYREEE (reference sequence). The CDR3 length is 14 residues. The CDR3: CASSLDSGSYEQYF. CDR3 nucleotide sequence: TGTGCCAGCAGCTTGGATAGCGGCTCCTACGAGCAGTACTTC.

The gene calls are TRBV29-1 and TRBJ2-5; TRBD1 matches at 11 bases. Per the germline V gene, CDR1 is SQVTM and CDR2 is ANQGSEA. CDR3 size: 14 residues. The J segment lost 5 bases and the V segment lost 3 bases, leaving 5 bases of the junction unmatched. In DNA form, the CDR3 reads TGCAGCGTTGAGCGGACAGGGGGCGTGGAGACCCAGTACTTC. Translation: CSVERTGGVETQYF.

J is TRBJ2-1 and V is TRBV7-9, with 9 bases identical to TRBD2. Trimming at V came to 4 bases and at J to 5 bases, leaving 6 bases not matched to a gene. CDR1 is SEHNR, CDR2 FQNEAQ, per germline (reference sequence). This CDR3 region has 15 residues. CDR3 sequence: CASSSWRGGNNEQFF. DNA of the CDR3: TGTGCCAGCAGCTCTTGGCGGGGGGGGAACAATGAGCAGTTCTTC.

The V gene is TRBV7-9, the J gene TRBJ2-1; unclear D gene. V lost 0 bases to trimming and J lost 9 bases, with 9 bases between them. Germline V gives CDR1 SEHNR, CDR2 FQNEAQ (reference sequence). The CDR3 length is 13 residues. CDR3 region: CASSLAYGSEQFF. The DNA of the CDR3 is TGTGCCAGCAGCTTAGCGTATGGGTCTGAGCAGTTCTTC.

This chain connects TRBV12-3 or TRBV12-4 to TRBJ2-7, with a tentative D call TRBD1 (6 bases). The CDR3 covers 16 residues. V gave up 4 bases and J gave up 5 bases, with 21 bases separating them. CDR3 loop: CASSSAALGGPNEQYF. The CDR3 DNA sequence: TGTGCCAGCAGTTCGGCCGCTCTTGGGGGCCCCAACGAGCAGTACTTC.

The genes are TRBV15 and TRBJ2-7; D gene uncertain. V was trimmed by 8 bases and J by 2 bases, leaving 16 bases between them. Germline V gene lookup returns CDR1 LNHNV and CDR2 YYDKDF (reference sequence). The CDR3 is 14 amino acids. This CDR3 is CATSDGPGAYEQYF. CDR3 nucleotide sequence: TGTGCCACCTCCGATGGACCCGGAGCCTACGAGCAGTACTTC.

V and J are TRBV19 and TRBJ1-6; no firm D call. Germline loops: CDR1 LNHDA, CDR2 SQIVND (reference sequence). Trimming removed 2 bases at V and 3 bases at J, with 17 bases between. The CDR3 totals 18 residues. As DNA, the CDR3 is TGTGCCAGTAGTATACCCCCGAATGGGCGGAACTATAATTCACCCCTCCACTTT. Its protein product is CASSIPPNGRNYNSPLHF.

This clonotype was seen many times. The chain couples TRBV4-1 to TRBJ1-1, with a tentative D call TRBD1 (6 bases). This CDR3 has 18 residues. The germline V gene has CDR1 MGHRA and CDR2 YSYEKL. The V and J ends lost 1 base and 0 bases respectively, with 18 bases between them. CDR3 region: CASSQGGGRGPMNTEAFF. CDR3 bases: TGCGCCAGCAGCCAAGGGGGGGGCAGAGGGCCCATGAACACTGAAGCTTTCTTT.

This chain links TRBV2 with TRBJ2-5; D perhaps matches TRBD1 (6 bases). The ends were cut back, 7 bases at V and 3 bases at J, with 15 bases in the middle. The CDR3 runs 14 residues. The germline V gene encodes CDR1 SNHLY and CDR2 FYNNEI. The CDR3 region is CASTESGVKETQYF. The CDR3 coding sequence is TGTGCCAGCACCGAATCAGGGGTTAAAGAGACCCAGTACTTC.

V usage is TRBV2 and J usage is TRBJ2-2; TRBD2 is a possible D gene (5 bases). Trimming removed 7 bases at V and 10 bases at J, with 10 bases between. CDR1 is SNHLY, CDR2 FYNNEI, per germline. This CDR3 region has 11 residues. The CDR3: CASTEALELFF. DNA of the CDR3: TGTGCCAGCACGGAGGCCCTGGAGCTGTTTTTT. The complete variable domain, with remaining parts taken from reference TRBV2 and TRBJ2-2, reads EPEVTQTPSHQVTQMGQEVILRCVPISNHLYFYWYRQILGQKVEFLVSFYNNEISEKSEIFDDQFSVERPDGSNFTLKIRSTKLEDSAMYFCASTEALELFFGEGSRLTVL.

This rearrangement joins TRBV3-1 to TRBJ1-6; 7 bases fit TRBD1. Trimming cost V 2 bases and J 8 bases; bases outside gene matches: 3. Germline CDR1 reads LGHDT; CDR2 reads YNNKEL (reference sequence). This CDR3 has 14 amino acids. The CDR3: CASSQSRGYSPLHF. CDR3 in DNA: TGTGCCAGCAGCCAATCCAGGGGGTATTCACCCCTCCACTTT.